The sequence of this T cell receptor (beta chain) was determined in a study of T-cell reconstitution after alpha-beta-depleted transplantation in children. Study findings and constraints: From newly produced T cells came most of the T-cell counts and diversity one year after transplant.

This clonotype came up many times. Antigen specificity is unknown. The V gene's germline CDR1 is LNHNV and CDR2 YYDKDF (reference sequence). V dropped 0 bases and J dropped 6 bases, with 7 bases sitting between them. This CDR3 is built from 13 residues. A TCRbeta library incorporating unique molecular identifiers was prepared. TCRdb recomputed calls from the PCR reads with MiXCR, one row per CDR3 protein. Seen here are 300,000 to 400,000 distinct CDR3 sequences, roughly 25% observed once, and the top ten hold approximately 9.9%. This TCR was sampled from a male patient aged 10 to 17 who had a stem cell transplant for acute lymphoblastic leukemia, so the T cells may come from the graft donor. The material sequenced was PBMCs, mostly from graft donor cells, taken 180 days after TCRalphabeta/CD19-depleted stem cell transplant. This rearrangement joins TRBV15 to TRBJ2-3; D remains ambiguous. CDR3 sequence (DNA): TGTGCCACCAGCAGAGATCTTGTCGATACGCAGTATTTT. Residues: CATSRDLVDTQYF. Combining the CDR3 with reference TRBV15 and TRBJ2-3 gives the whole variable domain DAMVIQNPRYQVTQFGKPVTLSCSQTLNHNVMYWYQQKSSQAPKLLFHYYDKDFNNEADTPDNFQSRRPNTSFCFLDIRSPGLGDTAMYLCATSRDLVDTQYFGPGTRLTVL.